The 9 T cell receptor beta chains in this list originate from one sample, sequenced in a study of CD8 T cells in Susac syndrome. With random hexamers, reverse transcription was performed on about 0.5 to 1 ug of RNA. TCRdb recomputed calls from the immunoSEQ multiplex PCR reads with MiXCR, one row per CDR3 protein. The table lists 110,000 or so distinct CDR3 sequences, 85% to 95% of them singletons. Sample: CD4+ T cells from PBMCs. These receptors were taken from a human donor in good health.

J is TRBJ2-3 and V is TRBV30; no clear D. The V end lost 3 bases, the J end lost 2 bases, and 6 bases lay between the germline ends. Per the germline V gene, CDR1 is GTSNPN and CDR2 is SVGIG (reference sequence). The CDR3 totals 12 residues. CDR3 protein: CAWRSSTDTQYF. The CDR3 DNA follows: TGTGCCTGGAGATCGTCCACAGATACGCAGTATTTT.

CDR3 in amino acids: CASSYSLAGRNEQFF. The CDR3 region has the DNA TGTGCCAGCAGTTACTCTCTAGCGGGAAGGAATGAGCAGTTCTTC. V usage is TRBV6-2 or TRBV6-3 and J usage is TRBJ2-1, with TRBD2 matching 9 bases. The CDR3 extends over 15 amino acids. Germline loops: CDR1 MNHEY, CDR2 SVGEGT. V trimming: 0 bases; J trimming: 7 bases; junction bases outside the gene matches: 4.

The rearrangement joins TRBV5-8 to TRBJ2-3; D perhaps matches TRBD2 (6 bases). The germline V gene has CDR1 SGHTS and CDR2 YDEGEE. The CDR3 covers 15 residues. V was clipped by 4 bases and J by 0 bases, with 12 bases between them. CDR3 nucleotide sequence: TGTGCCAGCAGCAAGGACGGAGGGAGCACAGATACGCAGTATTTT. Translating gives CASSKDGGSTDTQYF.

This clonotype was observed once. V is TRBV7-9 and J is TRBJ2-2; no clear D gene. The germline V gene has CDR1 SEHNR and CDR2 FQNEAQ (reference sequence). Trimming cost V 6 bases and J 3 bases, with 8 bases left between them. The CDR3 runs to 13 residues. This chain's CDR3 is CASSPPYTGELFF. CDR3 in DNA: TGTGCCAGCAGTCCTCCTTACACCGGGGAGCTGTTTTTT. The full variable domain, with the rest looked up from reference TRBV7-9 and TRBJ2-2, is DTGVSQNPRHKITKRGQNVTFRCDPISEHNRLYWYRQTLGQGPEFLTYFQNEAQLEKSRLLSDRFSAERPKGSFSTLEIQRTEQGDSAMYLCASSPPYTGELFFGEGSRLTVL.

This chain joins TRBV20-1 and TRBJ2-7, with 7 nucleotides matching TRBD1. CDR3 length: 11 amino acids. V shed 6 bases and J 7 bases; nucleotides not matched to a gene: 6. In germline, CDR1 is DFQATT, CDR2 SNEGSKA (reference sequence). The chain's CDR3 is CSARRQGEQYF. CDR3 DNA: TGCAGTGCCAGAAGACAGGGAGAGCAGTACTTC.

The chain couples TRBV19 to TRBJ2-1, with D tentatively TRBD1 or TRBD2 (5 bases each). The CDR3 is made up of 14 amino acids. V was clipped by 3 bases and J by 3 bases, with 9 bases between them. Germline CDR1 is LNHDA and CDR2 is SQIVND (reference sequence). CDR3 protein: CASSIGDLYNEQFF. DNA for the CDR3: TGTGCCAGTAGTATCGGGGACCTCTACAATGAGCAGTTCTTC.

The CDR3 sequence is CASSHRVWTVSYNEQFF. The CDR3 DNA sequence: TGTGCCAGCAGTCACCGTGTCTGGACAGTGTCATACAATGAGCAGTTCTTC. This sequence joins TRBV6-5 and TRBJ2-1, with D possibly TRBD1 on 6 matching bases. V lost 5 bases to trimming and J lost 4 bases, with 21 bases between them. This CDR3 comprises 17 residues. Germline V gene data show CDR1 as MNHEY and CDR2 as SVGAGI.

The V call is TRBV20-1, the J call TRBJ2-3; 8 nucleotides align to TRBD1. Germline-derived CDR1 and CDR2 are DFQATT and SNEGSKA (reference sequence). With V trimmed by 6 bases and J by 3 bases, 11 bases remained unmatched. The CDR3 covers 15 residues. The CDR3 bases are TGCAGTGCCTCAACCTGGACAGGGAGGACAGATACGCAGTATTTT. This encodes CSASTWTGRTDTQYF.

The CDR3 sequence is CATSDPAGTGGSTDTQYF. The CDR3 DNA reads TGTGCCACCAGTGATCCCGCCGGGACGGGGGGTAGCACAGATACGCAGTATTTT. The chain is built from TRBV24-1 and TRBJ2-3; 7 positions match TRBD2. The CDR3 is 18 amino acids. Trimming took 3 bases from V and 0 from J; bases not matched to a gene: 11. Looked up from germline, CDR1 is KGHDR and CDR2 is SFDVKD.